The source of this TCR beta chain is a study of OX40 agonist ivuxolimab in advanced cancers. Background on the study: Dose-escalation patients had hepatocellular carcinoma, melanoma, renal cell or head and neck cancer.

This CDR3 contains 14 residues. The J segment lost 9 bases and the V segment lost 4 bases, leaving 5 bases of the junction unmatched. Germline V gives CDR1 LNHDA, CDR2 SQIVND (reference sequence). Assay used: immunoSEQ multiplex PCR; TCRdb lists only in-frame clones, some missing. The data hold 48,000 or so clones, with 70% to 90% observed a single time. Findings and caveats of the study: There were, on average, more expanded clones in CD8+ T cells than in CD4+. Dosing at 0.1 to 3.0 mg/kg was accompanied by clonal expansion of CD4+ and CD8+ blood T cells by week 6.

Collection of blood occurred at baseline, at cycle 4 day 1, and at cycle 7 day 1. Worth noting for this clone: The antigen remains undetermined.

The sample here was CD4+ or CD8+ T cells sorted from blood, taken in a trial of the OX40 agonist ivuxolimab. The receptor was derived from an adult with an advanced solid tumor such as melanoma, head and neck, liver or kidney cancer. The chain couples TRBV19 to TRBJ1-5, with 11 bases aligning to TRBD1. The DNA for the CDR3 is TGTGCCAGTAGTACCGGGACAGGGGGTATGCCCCAGCATTTT. This sequence encodes CASSTGTGGMPQHF.